This T cell receptor beta chain was recorded in a study of T cell repertoires in cytomegalovirus infection. For the study at large: Selected CMV epitopes included recently identified HLA-C-restricted ones as well as well-studied HLA-B-restricted ones.

Of note for this clonotype: The antigen remains undetermined.

TCRdb recomputed calls from the reads with MiXCR, one row per CDR3 protein. The data show some 310,000 distinct CDR3 sequences, about 25% seen once. The CDR3 sequence is 14 residues long. From germline, CDR1 is KGHSH and CDR2 LQKENI. V gave up 3 bases and J gave up 5 bases, with 14 bases separating them. This sample comprised cultured PBMCs, obtained from culture after CMV antigen stimulation. The chain links TRBV18 to TRBJ2-7; D gene unclear. This TCR came from a human donor in good health (CMV status not recorded). Some clones in this sample may be carry-over from other donors' samples. CDR3 in amino acids: CASSPSISVHEQYF. Here the CDR3 DNA reads TGTGCCAGCTCACCTTCGATTAGTGTGCACGAGCAGTACTTC. Using reference TRBV18 and TRBJ2-7 for the parts outside the CDR3, the full variable domain is NAGVMQNPRHLVRRRGQEARLRCSPMKGHSHVYWYRQLPEEGLKFMVYLQKENIIDESGMPKERFSAEFPKEGPSILRIQQVVRGDSAAYFCASSPSISVHEQYFGPGTRLTVT.